This TCR beta chain was obtained from a study of T cells in tuberculosis. Overall study context: This South African cohort compared adolescents with or without latent tuberculosis against adults with active tuberculosis. Whole-study results and caveats: Samples were chosen by availability of cryopreserved specimens. GMM-specific TCRs were nearer to active tuberculosis alpha repertoires, suggesting expansion.

On this clone itself: Antigen: not known. Germline and junction disagree at one end, which may indicate a read error.

The germline V gene has CDR1 SGHAT and CDR2 FQNNGV. This CDR3 spans 14 amino acids. This table comes from immunoSEQ multiplex PCR, and its TCRdb copy is limited to in-frame clones, with some not included. Here the sample spans 20,000 to 30,000 clones, less than 97% being singletons. This sequence joins TRBV11-2 and TRBJ1-1, with 7 nucleotides matching TRBD1. The source is a donor between 10 and 29 years old with latent tuberculosis or without tuberculosis infection. The specimen sequenced was PBMCs. The DNA for the CDR3 is TGTGCCAGCAGCTTCGCACGGAGACAGGGTGAAACTTTCTTT. Translating gives CASSFARRQGETFF.